This record covers a single T cell receptor (beta chain). Its antigen is unidentified. This sample is part of a study of T cells in Graves' hyperthyroidism and ophthalmopathy. Study context: Pretreatment peripheral blood was obtained at initial diagnosis. Findings and limits, study-wide: Separating ophthalmopathy from stable hyperthyroidism was achieved by a 13 V-J model.

Germline CDR1 and CDR2: SGHTA and FQGNSA. The CDR3 is 12 residues long. With 1 base removed from V and 9 bases from J, the gap between germline ends came to 9 bases. Researchers amplified the TCR beta CDR3 regions from RNA transcripts. The HTBI set primed first-round TCR CDR3 RT-PCR. TCRdb independently ran MiXCR on the multiplex PCR reads; one entry per CDR3 protein. The sample includes under 700,000 distinct CDR3 sequences, about a sixth of them seen just once. The sequencing input was blood. This sequence originates from a woman aged 18-29 years with Graves' hyperthyroidism. This chain connects TRBV7-2 to TRBJ1-1; D is unclear. Here the CDR3 reads CASSLDLPKAFF. CDR3 DNA: TGTGCCAGCAGCTTAGACCTTCCCAAAGCTTTCTTT.